What follows describes a single T cell receptor beta chain. What it binds is unknown. Measured with immunoSEQ multiplex PCR; TCRdb has only the in-frame clones, and not every one. The sample shows about 88,000 clones, less than 90% of them seen only once. The sample comes from a study of T cell responses to AZD1222 COVID-19 vaccine. General study results and limits: Of spike-specific TCRs, nearly half reportedly target regions left unmutated in variants.

The sequence was collected from an adult who received the AZD1222 COVID-19 vaccine. Source: peripheral blood, taken 28 days after the second AZD1222 dose.

The CDR3 region is CASSILQGSNQPQHF. The CDR3 DNA reads TGTGCCAGCTCGATCCTACAGGGGAGCAATCAGCCCCAGCATTTT. V gene TRBV18 combines with J gene TRBJ1-5, with 7 bases lining up with TRBD1. CDR1 is KGHSH and CDR2 is LQKENI in the germline V gene. The CDR3 length is 15 residues. V lost 6 bases, J lost 1 base, and 6 bases stayed unmatched.